This passage covers 11 T cell receptor beta chains from one sample sequenced in a study of OX40 agonist ivuxolimab in advanced cancers. The table came from immunoSEQ multiplex PCR; TCRdb's copy has only in-frame clones and leaves some out. Of 6,000 or so clones listed, around 68% are singletons. This specimen consisted of CD4+ or CD8+ T cells sorted from blood, obtained in a trial of the OX40 agonist ivuxolimab. The receptors shown here come from an adult with an advanced solid tumor such as melanoma, head and neck, liver or kidney cancer.

This sequence joins TRBV7-6 and TRBJ2-7, with a possible D match to TRBD2 (5 bases). Germline-derived CDR1 and CDR2 are SGHVS and FNYEAQ. With 5 bases removed from V and 5 bases from J, the gap between germline ends came to 16 bases. The CDR3 spans 14 residues. CDR3 sequence: CASSPYLEGDEQYF. The CDR3 DNA sequence: TGTGCCAGCAGCCCCTACCTCGAGGGCGACGAGCAGTACTTC.

This clone was observed once. This sequence joins TRBV27 and TRBJ2-5; a possible D gene is TRBD1 (5 bases). TRBJ2-7 matches the DNA end more closely, so the J call is doubtful. The CDR3 is 14 amino acids. Per germline, CDR1 MNHEY and CDR2 SMNVEV (reference sequence). The DNA of the CDR3 is TGTGCCAGCAGCGGACAAGAAAACGCCTACGAGCAGTACTTC. Translated: CASSGQENAYEQYF.

V usage is TRBV27 and J usage is TRBJ2-1; 7 bases are a match to TRBD2. Germline CDR1 and CDR2: MNHEY and SMNVEV (reference sequence). The CDR3 has 14 amino acids. The trim removed 5 bases at V and 6 bases at J, leaving 7 bases unmatched. The CDR3 DNA reads TGTGCCAGCAGTACAGACTGGGGGGGCAATGAGCAGTTCTTC. It specifies CASSTDWGGNEQFF.

The chain uses TRBV29-1 and TRBJ2-2; TRBD2 is a possible D gene (7 bases). The CDR3 runs 15 residues. V was clipped by 2 bases and J by 4 bases, with 14 bases between them. Germline CDR1 is SQVTM and CDR2 is ANQGSEA. The CDR3 DNA follows: TGCAGCGTTGAATCGGGGGGCTGGGGCACCGGGGAGCTGTTTTTT. Translation: CSVESGGWGTGELFF.

The J gene is TRBJ2-7, the V gene TRBV9; TRBD2 agrees at 7 bases. Per germline, CDR1 SGDLS and CDR2 YYNGEE. This CDR3 is built from 16 residues. Unmatched junction bases numbered 12, after V lost 1 base and J lost 5 bases. The CDR3 DNA sequence: TGTGCCAGCAGCGTACGGGGTCAAGCGGGAAACGACGAGCAGTACTTC. Translated: CASSVRGQAGNDEQYF.

In its sample, this clone is medium-sized. The V call is TRBV6-5, the J call TRBJ1-2, with 9 bases identical to TRBD1. CDR3 length: 15 residues. Per the germline V gene, CDR1 is MNHEY and CDR2 is SVGAGI. V lost 6 bases and J lost 6; bases outside the gene matches: 11. The chain's CDR3 is CASRTDRGKVDGYTF. CDR3 in DNA: TGTGCCAGCAGAACTGACAGGGGGAAGGTCGATGGCTACACCTTC.

The rearrangement links TRBV19 to TRBJ2-3, with 14 bases fitting TRBD2. V lost 7 bases and J lost 1; bases outside the gene matches: 16. The germline V gene has CDR1 LNHDA and CDR2 SQIVND (reference sequence). The CDR3 covers 20 residues. The CDR3 coding sequence is TGTGCCAGTAACCCCGGGACTAGCGGGAGAGGGCCTGGACGCACAGATACGCAGTATTTT. Residues: CASNPGTSGRGPGRTDTQYF.

This clone was seen just once. The rearrangement joins TRBV2 to TRBJ2-7; weak D call: TRBD2 (6 bases). The CDR3 runs 13 residues. Looked up from germline, CDR1 is SNHLY and CDR2 is FYNNEI. Trimming took 6 bases from V and 5 from J, leaving 14 bases between them. DNA for the CDR3: TGTGCCAGCAGACAAGGGCTAGCGCACGAGCAGTACTTC. Its protein product is CASRQGLAHEQYF.

The V gene is TRBV19, the J gene TRBJ1-4; 11 nucleotides align to TRBD1. The CDR3 loop spans 15 amino acids. J lost 8 bases, V lost 5 bases, and 7 bases had no gene match. CDR1 and CDR2 (germline): LNHDA, SQIVND (reference sequence). CDR3 DNA sequence: TGTGCCAGTAGTTATCCGGGACAGGGGGACGAAAAACTGTTTTTT. This encodes CASSYPGQGDEKLFF.

The chain uses TRBV29-1 and TRBJ2-7; TRBD2 matches at 9 bases. With V trimmed by 5 bases and J by 4 bases, 9 bases remained unmatched. This CDR3 has 14 residues. Germline values: CDR1 SQVTM, CDR2 ANQGSEA. The CDR3 reads CSVTHSGSIYEQYF. DNA for the CDR3: TGCAGCGTTACCCATAGCGGGAGTATATACGAGCAGTACTTC.

J is TRBJ2-5 and V is TRBV5-6; D is uncertain. Germline lookup yields CDR1 SGHDT and CDR2 YYEEEE. Trimming stripped 4 bases from V and 5 bases from J, with 6 bases between. This CDR3 comprises 11 residues. The CDR3: CASSIGETQYF. The CDR3 bases are TGTGCCAGCAGCATAGGGGAGACCCAGTACTTC.